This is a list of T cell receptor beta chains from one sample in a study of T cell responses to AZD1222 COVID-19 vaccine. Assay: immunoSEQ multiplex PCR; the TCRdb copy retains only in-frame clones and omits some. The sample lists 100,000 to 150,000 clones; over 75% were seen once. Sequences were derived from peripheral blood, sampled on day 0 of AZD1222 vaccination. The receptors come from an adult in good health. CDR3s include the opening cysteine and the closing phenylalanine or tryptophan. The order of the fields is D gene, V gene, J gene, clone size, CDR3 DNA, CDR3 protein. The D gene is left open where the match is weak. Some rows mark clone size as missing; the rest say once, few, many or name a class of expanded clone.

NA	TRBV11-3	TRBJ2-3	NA	TGTGCCAGCAGCTTAGATCCGGCCGGGGAGGATACGCAGTATTTT	CASSLDPAGEDTQYF
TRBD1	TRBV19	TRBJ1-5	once	TGTGCCAGTAGTTTTGGGACAGGGGGATATAGCAATCAGCCCCAGCATTTT	CASSFGTGGYSNQPQHF
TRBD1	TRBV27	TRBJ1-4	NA	TGTGCCAGCAGTTCAGGGGGAGATAATGAAAAACTGTTTTTT	CASSSGGDNEKLFF
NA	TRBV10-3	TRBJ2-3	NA	TGTGCCATCAGTGAGTCAGGGGACGATACGCAGTATTTT	CAISESGDDTQYF
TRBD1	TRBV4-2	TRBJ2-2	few	TGTGCCAGCAGCCAAGAAGGGGGCAAGGGTAGCACCGGGGAGCTGTTTTTT	CASSQEGGKGSTGELFF
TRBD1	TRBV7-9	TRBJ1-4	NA	TGTGCCAGCAGCCCCGAAACAGGGGGCAGGGAAAAACTGTTTTTT	CASSPETGGREKLFF
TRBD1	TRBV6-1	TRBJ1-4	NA	TGTGCCAGCAGTGTCCTGGGAAACCCGGGACAGACTAATGAAAAACTGTTTTTT	CASSVLGNPGQTNEKLFF
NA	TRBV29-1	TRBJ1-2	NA	TGCAGCGTTGATAACAGCTTCACCCATGGCTACACCTTC	CSVDNSFTHGYTF
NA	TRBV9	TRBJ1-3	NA	TGTGCCAGCAGCGTAGCCGGGAGCCGAAACACCATATATTTT	CASSVAGSRNTIYF
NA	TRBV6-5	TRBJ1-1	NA	TGTGCCAGCAGTCCCCCGGGGGCGGCAGAAGCTTTCTTT	CASSPPGAAEAFF
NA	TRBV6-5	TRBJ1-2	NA	TGTGCCAGCAGTTACTCAGAGGCTTGGGGGGGTGGCTACACCTTC	CASSYSEAWGGGYTF
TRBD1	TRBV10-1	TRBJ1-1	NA	TGCGCCACCTCGGGACAGGGCTTCCCTGAAGCTTTCTTT	CATSGQGFPEAFF
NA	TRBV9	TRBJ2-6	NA	TGTGCCAGCAGCGTAAGTCTTACTAGCTCTGGGGCCAACGTCCTGACTTTC	CASSVSLTSSGANVLTF
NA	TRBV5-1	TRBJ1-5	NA	TGCGCCAGCAGCTTGACCCCCACGGGCAATCAGCCCCAGCATTTT	CASSLTPTGNQPQHF
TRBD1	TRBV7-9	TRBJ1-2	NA	TGTGCCAGCAGCTTAGAAGGGGCAGGGGGCGAGTATGGCTACACCTTC	CASSLEGAGGEYGYTF
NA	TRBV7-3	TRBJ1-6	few	TGTGCCAGCAGCTTAAGCTCGGAAAATTCACCCCTCCACTTT	CASSLSSENSPLHF
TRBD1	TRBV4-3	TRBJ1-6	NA	TGCGCCAGCAGCCAAGTGACAGGGTCTTGGAATTCACCCCTCCACTTT	CASSQVTGSWNSPLHF
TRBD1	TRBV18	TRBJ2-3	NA	TGTGCCAGCTCACCATCGGGGCAGGGGGGCACAGATACGCAGTATTTT	CASSPSGQGGTDTQYF
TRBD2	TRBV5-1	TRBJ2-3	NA	TGCGCCAGCAGCTTGGGCGGACTAGCGGGGGGCGCCGCAGATACGCAGTATTTT	CASSLGGLAGGAADTQYF